This T cell receptor beta chain was sequenced in a study of T-cell memory formation after mild COVID-19. Germline CDR1 and CDR2: MNHEY and SMNVEV (reference sequence). This CDR3 region has 15 residues. Trimming removed 6 bases from V and 4 bases from J; junction bases left unmatched: 7. TCRdb redid the calling of the 5' RACE reads with MiXCR, one entry per CDR3 protein. This sample has fewer than 300,000 distinct CDR3 sequences, with 16% found just once. This TCR was recovered from a young man who had mild COVID-19 (a few samples of this study predate the infection). Cell type and time point are not known. Sequencing input: PBMCs or a T cell subset sorted from them (not recorded which). The chain has TRBV27 and TRBJ2-3, with 10 bases identical to TRBD2. CDR3 DNA sequence: TGTGCCAGCAGCCTTAGCGGGGGGAACCCAGATACGCAGTATTTT. It translates to CASSLSGGNPDTQYF.